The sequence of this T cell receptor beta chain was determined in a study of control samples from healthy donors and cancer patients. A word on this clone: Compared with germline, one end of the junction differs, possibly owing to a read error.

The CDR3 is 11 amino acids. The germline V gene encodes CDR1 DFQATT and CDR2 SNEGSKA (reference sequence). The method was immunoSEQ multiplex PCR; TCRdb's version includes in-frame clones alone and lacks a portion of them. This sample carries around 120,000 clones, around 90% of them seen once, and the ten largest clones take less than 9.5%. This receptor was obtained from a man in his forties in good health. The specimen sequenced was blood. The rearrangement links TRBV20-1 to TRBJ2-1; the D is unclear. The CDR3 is CSAGAGSKGVF. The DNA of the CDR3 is TGCAGTGCTGGCGCCGGTTCCAAAGGTGTCTTC.